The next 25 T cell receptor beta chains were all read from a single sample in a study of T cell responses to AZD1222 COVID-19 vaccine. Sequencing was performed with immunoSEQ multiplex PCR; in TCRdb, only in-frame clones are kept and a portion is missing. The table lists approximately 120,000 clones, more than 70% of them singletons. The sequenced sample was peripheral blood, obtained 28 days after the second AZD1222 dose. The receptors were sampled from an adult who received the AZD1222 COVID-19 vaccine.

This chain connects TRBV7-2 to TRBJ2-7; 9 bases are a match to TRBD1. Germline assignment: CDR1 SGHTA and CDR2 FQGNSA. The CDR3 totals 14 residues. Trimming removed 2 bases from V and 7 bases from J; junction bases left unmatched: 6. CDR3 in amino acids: CASSLLGQGGEQYF. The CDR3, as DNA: TGTGCCAGCAGCTTATTGGGACAGGGTGGGGAGCAGTACTTC.

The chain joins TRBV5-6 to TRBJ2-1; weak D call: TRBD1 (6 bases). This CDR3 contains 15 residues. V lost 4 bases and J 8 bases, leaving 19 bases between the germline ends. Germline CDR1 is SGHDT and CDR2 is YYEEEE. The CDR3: CASSQNTGSRDEQFF. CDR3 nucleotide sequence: TGTGCCAGCAGCCAGAATACAGGGTCTAGGGATGAGCAGTTCTTC.

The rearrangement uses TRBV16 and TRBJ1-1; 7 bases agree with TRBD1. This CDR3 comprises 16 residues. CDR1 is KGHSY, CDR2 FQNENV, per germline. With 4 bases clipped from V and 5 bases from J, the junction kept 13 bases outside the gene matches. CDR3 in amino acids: CASSPPPHRGRTEAFF. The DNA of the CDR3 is TGTGCCAGCAGCCCCCCCCCGCACAGGGGACGAACTGAAGCTTTCTTT.

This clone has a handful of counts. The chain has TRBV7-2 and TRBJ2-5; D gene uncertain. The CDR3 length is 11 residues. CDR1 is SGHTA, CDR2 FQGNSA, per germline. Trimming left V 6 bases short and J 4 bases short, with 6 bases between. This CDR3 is CASRYAETQYF. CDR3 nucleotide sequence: TGTGCCAGCAGATACGCAGAGACCCAGTACTTC. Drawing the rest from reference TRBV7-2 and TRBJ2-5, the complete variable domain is GAGVSQSPSNKVTEKGKDVELRCDPISGHTALYWYRQSLGQGLEFLIYFQGNSAPDKSGLPSDRFSAERTGGSVSTLTIQRTQQEDSAVYLCASRYAETQYFGPGTRLLVL.

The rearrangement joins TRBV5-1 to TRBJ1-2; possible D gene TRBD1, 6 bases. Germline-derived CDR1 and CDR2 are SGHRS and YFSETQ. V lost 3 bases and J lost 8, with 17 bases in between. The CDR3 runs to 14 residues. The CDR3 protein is CASSSGQSWTGYTF. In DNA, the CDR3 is TGCGCCAGCAGCTCGGGACAATCCTGGACGGGCTACACCTTC.

The CDR3 region has the DNA TGTGCCAGCAGCGCTAGGTCTCACACTGAAGCTTTCTTT. Its translation is CASSARSHTEAFF. The chain combines TRBV5-4 with TRBJ1-1; D is unclear. The CDR3 extends over 13 amino acids. V was shortened by 4 bases and J by 3 bases, with 10 bases between the two germline ends. Germline values: CDR1 SGHNT, CDR2 YYREEE (reference sequence).

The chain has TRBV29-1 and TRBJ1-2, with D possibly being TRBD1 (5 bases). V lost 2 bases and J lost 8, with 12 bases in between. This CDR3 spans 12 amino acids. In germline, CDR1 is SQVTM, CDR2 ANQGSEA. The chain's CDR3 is CSVESPRAGYTF. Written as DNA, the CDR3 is TGCAGCGTTGAATCCCCCAGGGCAGGCTACACCTTC.

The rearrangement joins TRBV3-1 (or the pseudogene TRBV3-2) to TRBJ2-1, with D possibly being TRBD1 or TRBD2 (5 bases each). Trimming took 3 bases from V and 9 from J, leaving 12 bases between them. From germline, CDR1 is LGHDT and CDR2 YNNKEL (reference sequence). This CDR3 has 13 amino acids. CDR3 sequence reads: CASSQGVLGEQFF. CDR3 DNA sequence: TGTGCCAGCAGCCAGGGGGTGCTGGGTGAGCAGTTCTTC.

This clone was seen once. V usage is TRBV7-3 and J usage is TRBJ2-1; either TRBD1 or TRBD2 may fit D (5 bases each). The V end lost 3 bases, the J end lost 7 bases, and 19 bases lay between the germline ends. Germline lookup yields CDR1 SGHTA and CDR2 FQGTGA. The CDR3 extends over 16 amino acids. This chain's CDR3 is CASSFQARDGKNEQFF. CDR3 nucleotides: TGTGCCAGCAGCTTCCAAGCCCGGGACGGCAAAAATGAGCAGTTCTTC.

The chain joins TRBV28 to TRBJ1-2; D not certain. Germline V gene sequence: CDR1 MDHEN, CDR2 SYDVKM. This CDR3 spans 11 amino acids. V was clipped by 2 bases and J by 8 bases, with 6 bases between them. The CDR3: CASSLGRGYTF. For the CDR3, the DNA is TGTGCCAGCAGTTTAGGTAGAGGCTACACCTTC.

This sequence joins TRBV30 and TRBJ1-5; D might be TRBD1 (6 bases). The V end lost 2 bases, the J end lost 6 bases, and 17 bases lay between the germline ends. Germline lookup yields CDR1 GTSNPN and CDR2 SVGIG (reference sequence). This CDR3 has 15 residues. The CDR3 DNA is TGTGCCTGGAGTTCGTTAGGGGGGATGGGTCAGCCCCAGCATTTT. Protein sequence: CAWSSLGGMGQPQHF.

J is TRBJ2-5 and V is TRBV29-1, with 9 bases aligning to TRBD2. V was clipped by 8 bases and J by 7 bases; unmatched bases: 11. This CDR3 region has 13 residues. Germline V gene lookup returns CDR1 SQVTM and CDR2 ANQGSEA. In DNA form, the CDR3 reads TGCAGCCAAACTAGCGGGCCCCAGGGGACCCAGTACTTC. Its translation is CSQTSGPQGTQYF. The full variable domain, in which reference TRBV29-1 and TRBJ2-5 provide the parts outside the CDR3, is SAVISQKPSRDICQRGTSLTIQCQVDSQVTMMFWYRQQPGQSLTLIATANQGSEATYESGFVIDKFPISRPNLTFSTLTVSNMSPEDSSIYLCSQTSGPQGTQYFGPGTRLLVL.

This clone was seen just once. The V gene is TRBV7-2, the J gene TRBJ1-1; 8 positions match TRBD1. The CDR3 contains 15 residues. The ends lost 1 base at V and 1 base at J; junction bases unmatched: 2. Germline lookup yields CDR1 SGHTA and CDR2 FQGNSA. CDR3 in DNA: TGTGCCAGCAGCTTAGGAGGGACAGGGAACACTGAAGCTTTCTTT. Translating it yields CASSLGGTGNTEAFF.

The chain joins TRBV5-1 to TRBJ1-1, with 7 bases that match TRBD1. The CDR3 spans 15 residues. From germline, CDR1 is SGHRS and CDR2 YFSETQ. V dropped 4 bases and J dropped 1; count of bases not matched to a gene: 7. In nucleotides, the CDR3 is TGCGCCAGCAGCCTACAGGGGACCGAGAACACTGAAGCTTTCTTT. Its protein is CASSLQGTENTEAFF.

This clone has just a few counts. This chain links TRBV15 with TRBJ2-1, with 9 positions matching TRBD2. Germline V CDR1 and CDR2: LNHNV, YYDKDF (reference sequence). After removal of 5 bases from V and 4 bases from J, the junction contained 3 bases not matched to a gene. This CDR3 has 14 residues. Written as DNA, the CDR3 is TGTGCCACCAGCGGCGGGGGGGATTACAATGAGCAGTTCTTC. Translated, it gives CATSGGGDYNEQFF.

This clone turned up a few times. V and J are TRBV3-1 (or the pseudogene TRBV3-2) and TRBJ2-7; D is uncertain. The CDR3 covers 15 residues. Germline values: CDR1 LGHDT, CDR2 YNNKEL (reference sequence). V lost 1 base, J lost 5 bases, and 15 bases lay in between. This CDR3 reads CASSQVRTSFDEQYF. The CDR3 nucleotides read TGTGCCAGCAGCCAAGTGAGGACCTCGTTCGACGAGCAGTACTTC.

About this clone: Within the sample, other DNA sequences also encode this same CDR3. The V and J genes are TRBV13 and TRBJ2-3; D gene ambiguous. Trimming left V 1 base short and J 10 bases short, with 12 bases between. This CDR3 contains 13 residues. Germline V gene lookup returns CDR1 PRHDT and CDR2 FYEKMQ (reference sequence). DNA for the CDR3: TGTGCCAGCAGCTTAGACTCGCGGAGTGCGCAGTATTTT. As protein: CASSLDSRSAQYF.

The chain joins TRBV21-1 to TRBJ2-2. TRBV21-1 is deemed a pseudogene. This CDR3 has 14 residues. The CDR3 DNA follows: TGTGCCAGCAGCTCACCCCCGAAGGGCGGGGAGCTGTTTTTT. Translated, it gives CASSSPPKGGELFF.

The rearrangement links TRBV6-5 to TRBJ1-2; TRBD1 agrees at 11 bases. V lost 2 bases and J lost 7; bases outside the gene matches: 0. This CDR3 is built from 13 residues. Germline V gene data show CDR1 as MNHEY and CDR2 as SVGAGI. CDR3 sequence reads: CASSYGQGAGYTF. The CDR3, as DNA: TGTGCCAGCAGTTACGGACAGGGGGCTGGCTACACCTTC.

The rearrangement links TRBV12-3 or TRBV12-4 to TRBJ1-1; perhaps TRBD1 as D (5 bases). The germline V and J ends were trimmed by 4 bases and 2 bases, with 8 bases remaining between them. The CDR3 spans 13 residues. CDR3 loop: CASSSTVNTEAFF. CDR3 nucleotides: TGTGCCAGCAGTTCGACAGTCAACACTGAAGCTTTCTTT.

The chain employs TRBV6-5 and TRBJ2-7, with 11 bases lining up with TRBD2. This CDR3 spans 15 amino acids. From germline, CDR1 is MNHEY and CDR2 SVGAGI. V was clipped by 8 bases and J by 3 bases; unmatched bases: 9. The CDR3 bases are TGTGCCAGCCTAGGGGGGACTAGCGGATTCTACGAGCAGTACTTC. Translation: CASLGGTSGFYEQYF.

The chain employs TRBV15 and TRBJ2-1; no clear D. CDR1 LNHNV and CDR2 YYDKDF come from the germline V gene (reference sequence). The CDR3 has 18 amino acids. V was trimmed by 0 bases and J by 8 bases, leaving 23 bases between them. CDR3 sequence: CATSRDITYWEAYDEQFF. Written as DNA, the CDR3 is TGTGCCACCAGCAGAGATATAACTTACTGGGAAGCGTACGATGAGCAGTTCTTC.

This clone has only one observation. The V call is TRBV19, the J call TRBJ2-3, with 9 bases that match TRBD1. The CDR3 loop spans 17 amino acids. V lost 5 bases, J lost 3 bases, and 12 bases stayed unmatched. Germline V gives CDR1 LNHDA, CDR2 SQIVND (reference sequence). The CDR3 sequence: CASSQYGDREQTDTQYF. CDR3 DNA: TGTGCCAGTAGTCAATATGGGGACAGGGAGCAGACAGATACGCAGTATTTT.

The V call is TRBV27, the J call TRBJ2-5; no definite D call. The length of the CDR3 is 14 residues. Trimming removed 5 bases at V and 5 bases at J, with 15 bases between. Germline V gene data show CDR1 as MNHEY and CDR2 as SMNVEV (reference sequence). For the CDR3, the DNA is TGTGCCAGCAGTAGCTCTCGTTTTGGGGAGACCCAGTACTTC. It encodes CASSSSRFGETQYF.

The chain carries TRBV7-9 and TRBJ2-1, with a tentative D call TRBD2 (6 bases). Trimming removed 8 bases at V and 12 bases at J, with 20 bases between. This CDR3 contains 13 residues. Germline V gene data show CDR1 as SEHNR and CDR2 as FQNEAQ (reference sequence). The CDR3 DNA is TGTGCCAGCCGGTCGTTGGGGCGCGGGGTGCAGTTCTTC. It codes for CASRSLGRGVQFF.